These 20 T cell receptor beta chains originate from one sample sequenced in a study of T-cell reconstitution after alpha-beta-depleted transplantation in children. TCRbeta library construction was performed incorporating unique molecular identifiers. TCRdb reprocessed the PCR reads with MiXCR, giving one entry per CDR3 protein. The data contain 550,000 to 800,000 distinct CDR3 sequences, over 10% of them seen just once; the ten biggest clones take up about 0.77%. Source: PBMCs, taken before TCRalphabeta/CD19-depleted stem cell transplant. Source of these receptors: a girl aged 2 to 9 with congenital amegakaryocytic thrombocytopenia, due to receive a stem cell transplant.

The gene calls are TRBV20-1 and TRBJ1-6; 8 bases fit TRBD1. In germline, CDR1 is DFQATT, CDR2 SNEGSKA (reference sequence). The CDR3 length is 15 residues. Trimming cost V 2 bases and J 10 bases; bases outside gene matches: 10. The chain's CDR3 is CSARPNGQGRSPLHF. The CDR3 nucleotides are TGCAGTGCTAGACCGAATGGACAGGGCAGATCACCCCTCCACTTT.

The sample holds many counts of this clonotype. The V and J genes are TRBV29-1 and TRBJ2-3, with D possibly being TRBD1 (5 bases). This CDR3 is built from 12 residues. V was cut by 5 bases and J by 3 bases, with 9 bases left in between. Per germline, CDR1 SQVTM and CDR2 ANQGSEA. CDR3: CSVWGRTDTQYF. The CDR3 nucleotides are TGCAGCGTTTGGGGCCGGACAGATACGCAGTATTTT.

This clonotype was detected many times. The gene calls are TRBV20-1 and TRBJ2-4, with TRBD2 as a possible D gene (6 bases). Trimming removed 6 bases from V and 4 bases from J, with 13 bases in between. This CDR3 has 13 amino acids. Germline loops: CDR1 DFQATT, CDR2 SNEGSKA (reference sequence). CDR3 protein: CSAQTGGKNIQYF. Here the CDR3 DNA reads TGCAGTGCCCAAACTGGGGGGAAAAACATTCAGTACTTC.

This clonotype has at least ten counts. V is TRBV4-1 and J is TRBJ2-7, with D unclear. Germline V lookup: CDR1 MGHRA, CDR2 YSYEKL. CDR3 length equals 14 residues. The ends were cut back, 2 bases at V and 3 bases at J, with 11 bases in the middle. The CDR3 here is CASSQIPLNYEQYF. DNA of the CDR3: TGCGCCAGCAGCCAAATACCCCTAAACTACGAGCAGTACTTC.

The chain combines TRBV5-1 with TRBJ1-1; 7 bases fit TRBD1. After removal of 4 bases from V and 1 base from J, the junction contained 10 bases not matched to a gene. CDR3 length: 16 residues. The germline gives CDR1 SGHRS, CDR2 YFSETQ. CDR3 amino acids: CASSPAYRGENTEAFF. DNA of the CDR3: TGCGCCAGCAGCCCCGCGTACAGGGGAGAGAACACTGAAGCTTTCTTT.

This clonotype was seen a few times. The chain combines TRBV20-1 with TRBJ2-7; possible D gene TRBD2, 6 bases. Germline CDR1 and CDR2: DFQATT and SNEGSKA (reference sequence). V lost 7 bases to trimming and J lost 0 bases, with 7 bases between them. The CDR3 covers 11 residues. The CDR3 DNA follows: TGCAGTGGGCGGGACTCCTACGAGCAGTACTTC. The encoded protein is CSGRDSYEQYF.

This clonotype has ten or more counts. The chain recombines TRBV10-3 with TRBJ2-1, with D possibly being TRBD2 (5 bases). V was shortened by 2 bases and J by 0 bases, with 5 bases between the two germline ends. The CDR3 extends over 14 amino acids. CDR1 and CDR2 from the germline V gene are ENHRY and SYGVKD. The CDR3 coding sequence is TGTGCCATCAGTGAGGACTACTCCTACAATGAGCAGTTCTTC. As protein: CAISEDYSYNEQFF.

V usage is TRBV7-2 and J usage is TRBJ2-5; perhaps TRBD2 as D (6 bases). Per the germline V gene, CDR1 is SGHTA and CDR2 is FQGNSA. V lost 5 bases and J 7 bases, leaving 14 bases between the germline ends. The CDR3 consists of 13 residues. In DNA, the CDR3 is TGTGCCAGCAGCCTGGGGGGTAGTGGGACCCAGTACTTC. Residues: CASSLGGSGTQYF.

The chain has TRBV5-1 and TRBJ2-3, with 8 bases that match TRBD2. The length of the CDR3 is 18 residues. With V trimmed by 0 bases and J by 0 bases, 9 bases remained unmatched. CDR1 is SGHRS, CDR2 YFSETQ, per germline. The CDR3 sequence is CASSLVRPSGSSTDTQYF. DNA of the CDR3: TGCGCCAGCAGCTTGGTTCGGCCTAGCGGGTCAAGCACAGATACGCAGTATTTT.

V gene TRBV5-1 combines with J gene TRBJ2-4; a weak D match, TRBD2 (6 bases). Germline-derived CDR1 and CDR2 are SGHRS and YFSETQ. Between the trimmed V and J ends, which lost 1 base and 1 base, there was a span of 18 bases. This CDR3 spans 18 amino acids. In DNA, the CDR3 is TGCGCCAGCAGCTTGAGGGCTGAGGAGGGGTTGGCCAAAAACATTCAGTACTTC. Protein: CASSLRAEEGLAKNIQYF.

In this sample, this clonotype turned up many times. The J gene is TRBJ2-7, the V gene TRBV12-3 or TRBV12-4; D unclear. Trimming took off 6 bases at V and 2 bases at J, with 20 bases between the two ends. The CDR3 extends over 16 amino acids. Here the CDR3 reads CASSRSFEIRPYEQYF. DNA of the CDR3: TGTGCCAGCAGCCGATCATTCGAGATCCGTCCCTACGAGCAGTACTTC.

This clonotype was seen ten or more times. The chain employs TRBV15 and TRBJ2-3; D is uncertain. Trimming left V 1 base short and J 8 bases short, with 7 bases between. Germline CDR1 reads LNHNV; CDR2 reads YYDKDF (reference sequence). This CDR3 has 12 amino acids. DNA of the CDR3: TGTGCCACCAGCAGAGCCTTTTCTACGCAGTATTTT. Translating gives CATSRAFSTQYF. Filled out from reference TRBV15 and TRBJ2-3, the complete variable domain reads DAMVIQNPRYQVTQFGKPVTLSCSQTLNHNVMYWYQQKSSQAPKLLFHYYDKDFNNEADTPDNFQSRRPNTSFCFLDIRSPGLGDTAMYLCATSRAFSTQYFGPGTRLTVL.

A few counts support this clonotype. The chain combines TRBV24-1 with TRBJ2-2; 9 bases map to TRBD2. CDR3 length equals 15 residues. Per the germline V gene, CDR1 is KGHDR and CDR2 is SFDVKD. The V segment lost 9 bases and the J segment 5 bases; nucleotides outside the gene matches: 9. CDR3 sequence reads: CATSGTSTPTGELFF. The CDR3 DNA reads TGTGCCACCTCTGGGACTAGCACGCCGACCGGGGAGCTGTTTTTT.

The chain couples TRBV30 to TRBJ2-2; a possible D gene is TRBD2 (6 bases). This CDR3 has 11 amino acids. V lost 4 bases, J lost 7 bases, and 7 bases lay in between. CDR1 is GTSNPN, CDR2 SVGIG, per germline (reference sequence). CDR3 region: CAWTGGGELFF. CDR3 sequence (DNA): TGTGCCTGGACCGGGGGCGGGGAGCTGTTTTTT.

This clonotype was detected a few times. The V gene is TRBV15, the J gene TRBJ2-2; D unresolved. CDR1 LNHNV and CDR2 YYDKDF come from the germline V gene (reference sequence). The CDR3 length is 14 residues. V gave up 5 bases and J gave up 2 bases, with 9 bases separating them. This CDR3 reads CATSSKRNTGELFF. CDR3 nucleotide sequence: TGTGCCACCAGCTCCAAGCGTAACACCGGGGAGCTGTTTTTT.

This clonotype was counted at least ten times. The chain carries TRBV4-1 and TRBJ2-3; D is possibly TRBD2 (5 bases). The CDR3 is 15 amino acids. Germline CDR1 is MGHRA and CDR2 is YSYEKL. Trimming pared 0 bases from V and 7 bases from J, leaving 14 bases between. The CDR3 loop is CASSQDPSGPNTQYF. DNA for the CDR3: TGCGCCAGCAGCCAAGATCCGAGCGGTCCCAATACGCAGTATTTT.

The rearrangement links TRBV7-6 to TRBJ2-1; 12 nucleotides match TRBD2. This CDR3 is 16 amino acids long. With 6 bases clipped from V and 4 bases from J, the junction kept 7 bases outside the gene matches. Looked up from germline, CDR1 is SGHVS and CDR2 is FNYEAQ. CDR3 residues: CASRRLAGANYNEQFF. CDR3 nucleotide sequence: TGTGCCAGCAGGCGACTAGCGGGAGCGAATTACAATGAGCAGTTCTTC.

V is TRBV30 and J is TRBJ2-1, with TRBD2 identical over 8 bases. The germline V gene encodes CDR1 GTSNPN and CDR2 SVGIG (reference sequence). This CDR3 is built from 12 residues. With V trimmed by 7 bases and J by 4 bases, 3 bases remained unmatched. The CDR3 spells CAYGLAYNEQFF. In nucleotides, the CDR3 is TGTGCCTATGGACTAGCTTACAATGAGCAGTTCTTC.

The sample holds one count of this clonotype. The V call is TRBV7-9, the J call TRBJ2-7; possible D gene TRBD1, 6 bases. Trimming shortened V by 4 bases and J by 6 bases, and 16 bases separated the two germline ends. Per germline, CDR1 SEHNR and CDR2 FQNEAQ (reference sequence). CDR3 size: 14 residues. Here the CDR3 reads CASSSRTASREQYF. The DNA for the CDR3 is TGTGCCAGCAGCTCCCGGACAGCCAGCCGCGAGCAGTACTTC. Supplemented by reference TRBV7-9 and TRBJ2-7, the full variable domain reads DTGVSQNPRHKITKRGQNVTFRCDPISEHNRLYWYRQTLGQGPEFLTYFQNEAQLEKSRLLSDRFSAERPKGSFSTLEIQRTEQGDSAMYLCASSSRTASREQYFGPGTRLTVT.

The chain employs TRBV7-2 and TRBJ1-5; TRBD1 might be the D (6 bases). Germline lookup yields CDR1 SGHTA and CDR2 FQGNSA. This CDR3 is 16 amino acids long. V was clipped by 1 base and J by 2 bases, with 12 bases between them. DNA for the CDR3: TGTGCCAGCAGCTTAGGAGGGGGAAGCGGCAATCAGCCCCAGCATTTT. As protein: CASSLGGGSGNQPQHF.